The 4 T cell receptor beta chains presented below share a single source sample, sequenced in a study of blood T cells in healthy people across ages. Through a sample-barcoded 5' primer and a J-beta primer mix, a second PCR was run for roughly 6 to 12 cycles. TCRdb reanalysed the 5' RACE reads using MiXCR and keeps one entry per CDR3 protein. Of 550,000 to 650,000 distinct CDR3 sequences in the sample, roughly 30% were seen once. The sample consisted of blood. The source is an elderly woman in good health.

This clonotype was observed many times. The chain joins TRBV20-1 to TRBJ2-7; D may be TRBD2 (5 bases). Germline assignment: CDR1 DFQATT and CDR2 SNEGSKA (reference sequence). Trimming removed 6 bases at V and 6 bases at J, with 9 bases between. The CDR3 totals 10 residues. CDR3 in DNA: TGCAGTGCCCTCGGGGTCGAGCAGTACTTC. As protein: CSALGVEQYF.

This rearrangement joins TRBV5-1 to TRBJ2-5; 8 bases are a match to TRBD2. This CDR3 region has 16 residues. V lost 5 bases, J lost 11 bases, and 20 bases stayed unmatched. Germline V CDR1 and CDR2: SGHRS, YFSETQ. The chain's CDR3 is CASSPRGAGEGNEQYF. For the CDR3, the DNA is TGCGCCAGCAGTCCAAGGGGAGCGGGAGAGGGCAATGAGCAGTACTTC.

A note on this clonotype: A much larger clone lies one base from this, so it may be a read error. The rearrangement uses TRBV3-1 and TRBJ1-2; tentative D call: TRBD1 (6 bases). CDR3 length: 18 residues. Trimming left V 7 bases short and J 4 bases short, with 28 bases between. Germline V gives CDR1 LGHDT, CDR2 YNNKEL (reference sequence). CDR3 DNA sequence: TGTGCCAGCACCCTAAGAGGAATGGGGAGCAGGGGCTTCTATGGCTACACCTTC. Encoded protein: CASTLRGMGSRGFYGYTF.

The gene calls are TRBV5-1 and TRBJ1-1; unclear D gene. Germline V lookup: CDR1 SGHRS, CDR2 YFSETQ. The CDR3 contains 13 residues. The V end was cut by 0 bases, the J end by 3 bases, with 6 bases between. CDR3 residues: CASSLGDHTEAFF. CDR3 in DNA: TGCGCCAGCAGCTTGGGGGATCACACTGAAGCTTTCTTT.